A selection of T cell receptor beta chains follows, all from one sample in a study of T-cell reconstitution after alpha-beta-depleted transplantation in children. A single record per CDR3 protein comes from TCRdb applying MiXCR to the PCR reads. The sample lists around 200,000 distinct CDR3 sequences, approximately 9% occurring once. The starting material was PBMCs from the stem cell graft donor, obtained from the stem cell graft. The receptors here all came from a human donor who donated a stem cell graft to a child with acute lymphoblastic leukemia. The CDR3 runs from the conserved cysteine through the conserved F or W. D genes are given only for firm matches. Some rows mark clone size as missing; the rest say once, few, many or name a class of expanded clone.

cdr3_aa,cdr3_nt,j_call,cdr3_length,clone_size,v_call,d_call
CASSLGGAGTEAFF,TGTGCCAGCAGCTTGGGGGGGGCCGGCACTGAAGCTTTCTTT,TRBJ1-1,14,many,TRBV5-4,NA
CASSIGQGHRTEAFF,TGTGCCAGCAGTATAGGACAGGGTCATCGGACTGAAGCTTTCTTT,TRBJ1-1,15,many,TRBV27,TRBD1
CASVPDEQFF,TGTGCCAGCGTTCCCGATGAGCAGTTCTTC,TRBJ2-1,10,NA,TRBV6-5,NA
CASSSALGGPYEQYF,TGTGCCAGCAGCTCGGCCCTTGGGGGCCCCTACGAGCAGTACTTC,TRBJ2-7,15,NA,TRBV7-2,NA
CASSPRDRENEQFF,TGTGCCAGCAGTCCCCGGGACAGGGAAAATGAGCAGTTCTTC,TRBJ2-1,14,many,TRBV12-3/TRBV12-4,TRBD1
CSVVRQGRETQYF,TGCAGCGTTGTTCGACAGGGCCGGGAGACCCAGTACTTC,TRBJ2-5,13,NA,TRBV29-1,TRBD1
CASSPGDTSYEQYF,TGCGCCAGCAGCCCGGGGGACACCTCCTACGAGCAGTACTTC,TRBJ2-7,14,many,TRBV5-1,NA
CASRRDQVGEQFF,TGTGCCAGCAGACGGGACCAGGTAGGGGAGCAGTTCTTC,TRBJ2-1,13,NA,TRBV2,NA
CASSSGQKLYGYTF,TGTGCCAGCAGTTCCGGACAGAAACTCTATGGCTACACCTTC,TRBJ1-2,14,NA,TRBV6-2/TRBV6-3,NA
CASRNTGKSNQPQHF,TGTGCCAGCAGAAATACAGGGAAAAGCAATCAGCCCCAGCATTTT,TRBJ1-5,15,few,TRBV12-3/TRBV12-4,NA
CASSLPQATLDTEAFF,TGTGCCAGCAGTTTACCCCAGGCAACCTTGGACACTGAAGCTTTCTTT,TRBJ1-1,16,few,TRBV6-2/TRBV6-3,NA
CASSMGARLAGNSYEQYF,TGTGCCAGCAGTATGGGAGCTAGACTAGCGGGGAACTCCTACGAGCAGTACTTC,TRBJ2-7,18,few,TRBV12-3/TRBV12-4,TRBD2
CASSQGALSYEQYF,TGTGCCAGCAGCCAGGGGGCTCTATCCTACGAGCAGTACTTC,TRBJ2-7,14,many,TRBV14,NA
CASSLGGSPETQYF,TGCGCCAGCAGCTTGGGGGGATCCCCAGAGACCCAGTACTTC,TRBJ2-5,14,few,TRBV5-1,NA
CASSPREGYEQYF,TGTGCCAGCAGCCCCCGAGAGGGTTACGAGCAGTACTTC,TRBJ2-7,13,medium-sized,TRBV3-1,NA
CASSLNFAQGQAVPAEQYF,TGTGCCAGCAGCTTAAATTTTGCCCAGGGCCAGGCGGTGCCGGCCGAGCAGTACTTC,TRBJ2-7,19,NA,TRBV11-2,NA
CATSGPSVGRETQYF,TGTGCCACCAGTGGACCCTCCGTCGGGAGAGAGACCCAGTACTTC,TRBJ2-5,15,few,TRBV24-1,NA
CASSLIAAQETQYF,TGTGCCAGCAGCTTAATAGCAGCCCAAGAGACCCAGTACTTC,TRBJ2-5,14,NA,TRBV7-2,NA
CSALQMNTEAFF,TGCAGTGCCCTACAGATGAACACTGAAGCTTTCTTT,TRBJ1-1,12,NA,TRBV20-1,NA